This is a list of T cell receptor beta chains from one sample in a study of cytomegalovirus exposure and HLA in healthy donors. Generated by immunoSEQ multiplex PCR, the TCRdb table keeps only in-frame clones and is missing some. This table holds approximately 140,000 clones, roughly nine tenths found once. Sequencing was performed on PBMCs. The receptor source for this set is a man aged 18-30 years in good health and CMV-seronegative. CDR3s include the opening cysteine and the closing phenylalanine or tryptophan. The order of the fields is V gene, J gene, clone size, D gene, CDR3 protein, CDR3 DNA. D genes are given only for firm matches. Size is omitted from some rows. Given values are once, few, many or a class for expanded clones.

V gene: TRBV30; J gene: TRBJ2-1; clone size: .; D gene: TRBD2; CDR3 protein: CAWSVGTSGYNEQFF; CDR3 DNA: TGTGCCTGGAGTGTGGGGACTAGCGGGTACAATGAGCAGTTCTTC
V gene: TRBV15; J gene: TRBJ2-3; clone size: .; D gene: TRBD2; CDR3 protein: CATSRERGGTDTQYF; CDR3 DNA: TGTGCCACCAGCAGAGAGCGGGGGGGGACAGATACGCAGTATTTT
V gene: TRBV28; J gene: TRBJ2-3; clone size: .; D gene: .; CDR3 protein: CASSLGRFETDTQYF; CDR3 DNA: TGTGCCAGCAGTTTAGGGAGATTCGAGACAGATACGCAGTATTTT
V gene: TRBV7-2; J gene: TRBJ1-2; clone size: .; D gene: .; CDR3 protein: CASSLEGVPLYGYTF; CDR3 DNA: TGTGCCAGCAGCTTAGAGGGAGTTCCTCTTTATGGCTACACCTTC
V gene: TRBV5-1; J gene: TRBJ2-5; clone size: .; D gene: TRBD2; CDR3 protein: CASSFGGAGGVGETQYF; CDR3 DNA: TGCGCCAGCAGCTTCGGGGGAGCGGGGGGTGTTGGTGAGACCCAGTACTTC
V gene: TRBV7-6; J gene: TRBJ1-1; clone size: once; D gene: .; CDR3 protein: CASSPRATGSAEAFF; CDR3 DNA: TGTGCCAGCAGCCCAAGGGCGACGGGGTCCGCTGAAGCTTTCTTT
V gene: TRBV7-6; J gene: TRBJ2-1; clone size: .; D gene: TRBD2; CDR3 protein: CASSLTSGREYNEQFF; CDR3 DNA: TGTGCCAGCAGCTTGACTAGCGGGAGGGAATACAATGAGCAGTTCTTC
V gene: TRBV10-3; J gene: TRBJ2-4; clone size: .; D gene: TRBD2; CDR3 protein: CAISESAGTDIQYF; CDR3 DNA: TGTGCCATCAGTGAGTCAGCGGGAACGGACATTCAGTACTTC
V gene: TRBV5-8; J gene: TRBJ2-1; clone size: .; D gene: .; CDR3 protein: CASSLGRGDEQFF; CDR3 DNA: TGTGCCAGCAGCCTGGGGCGGGGCGATGAGCAGTTCTTC
V gene: TRBV19; J gene: TRBJ2-1; clone size: .; D gene: .; CDR3 protein: CASSSGGINEQFF; CDR3 DNA: TGTGCCAGTAGTTCCGGGGGAATCAATGAGCAGTTCTTC
V gene: TRBV4-1; J gene: TRBJ2-7; clone size: .; D gene: .; CDR3 protein: CASSHPGAGVHEQYF; CDR3 DNA: TGCGCCAGCAGCCATCCAGGGGCAGGTGTCCACGAGCAGTACTTC
V gene: TRBV13; J gene: TRBJ2-7; clone size: .; D gene: TRBD1; CDR3 protein: CASSEASGPRGTYEQYF; CDR3 DNA: TGTGCCAGCAGCGAAGCCAGCGGACCCAGGGGGACCTACGAGCAGTACTTC
V gene: TRBV4-3; J gene: TRBJ2-1; clone size: .; D gene: TRBD2; CDR3 protein: CASSQDPGGLEQFF; CDR3 DNA: TGCGCCAGCAGCCAAGATCCGGGAGGCCTTGAGCAGTTCTTC
V gene: TRBV7-9; J gene: TRBJ2-7; clone size: .; D gene: TRBD1; CDR3 protein: CASSLVQGTRGEQYF; CDR3 DNA: TGTGCCAGCAGCCTCGTACAGGGAACCAGGGGGGAGCAGTACTTC
V gene: TRBV6-5; J gene: TRBJ2-6; clone size: .; D gene: .; CDR3 protein: CASSNSGGANVLTF; CDR3 DNA: TGTGCCAGCAGTAACTCCGGGGGGGCCAACGTCCTGACTTTC
V gene: TRBV11-2; J gene: TRBJ2-7; clone size: .; D gene: TRBD1; CDR3 protein: CASSPSTGNGEQYF; CDR3 DNA: TGTGCCAGCAGCCCGTCGACAGGGAACGGCGAGCAGTACTTC
V gene: TRBV19; J gene: TRBJ2-7; clone size: .; D gene: .; CDR3 protein: CASSIQDSYEQYF; CDR3 DNA: TGTGCCAGTAGTATCCAGGATTCCTACGAGCAGTACTTC
V gene: TRBV7-8; J gene: TRBJ1-2; clone size: .; D gene: .; CDR3 protein: CASSLGGTNYGYTF; CDR3 DNA: TGTGCCAGCAGCTTGGGGGGGACTAACTATGGCTACACCTTC
V gene: TRBV2; J gene: TRBJ1-1; clone size: .; D gene: TRBD1; CDR3 protein: CASIRDRGDTEAFF; CDR3 DNA: TGTGCCAGCATCCGGGACAGGGGAGACACTGAAGCTTTCTTT
V gene: TRBV6-1; J gene: TRBJ1-5; clone size: many; D gene: .; CDR3 protein: CASSTGVVQPQHF; CDR3 DNA: TGTGCCAGTTCTACCGGGGTCGTTCAGCCCCAGCATTTT
V gene: TRBV7-8; J gene: TRBJ1-2; clone size: .; D gene: .; CDR3 protein: CASSFNQGQYGYTF; CDR3 DNA: TGTGCCAGCAGCTTTAACCAGGGGCAATATGGCTACACCTTC
V gene: TRBV21-1; J gene: TRBJ2-7; clone size: .; D gene: .; CDR3 protein: CASKRGRGTASSYEQYF; CDR3 DNA: TGTGCCAGCAAAAGGGGGAGAGGGACGGCGAGCTCCTACGAGCAGTACTTC
V gene: TRBV10-3; J gene: TRBJ1-6; clone size: .; D gene: .; CDR3 protein: CAISERTDNSPLHF; CDR3 DNA: TGTGCCATCAGTGAGCGAACAGATAATTCACCCCTCCACTTT
V gene: TRBV5-6; J gene: TRBJ2-1; clone size: .; D gene: .; CDR3 protein: CASSHLMSSYNEQFF; CDR3 DNA: TGTGCCAGCAGCCACCTCATGAGCTCCTACAATGAGCAGTTCTTC
V gene: TRBV4-1; J gene: TRBJ2-5; clone size: .; D gene: TRBD2; CDR3 protein: CASSHRGGQDGTQYF; CDR3 DNA: TGCGCCAGCAGCCACCGGGGGGGCCAGGATGGGACCCAGTACTTC
V gene: TRBV5-6; J gene: TRBJ1-4; clone size: .; D gene: .; CDR3 protein: CASNLAGREKLFF; CDR3 DNA: TGTGCCAGCAATCTCGCAGGGAGGGAAAAACTGTTTTTT
V gene: TRBV7-9; J gene: TRBJ2-7; clone size: .; D gene: TRBD1; CDR3 protein: CASSLSGTGGREQYF; CDR3 DNA: TGTGCCAGCAGCTTATCAGGGACAGGGGGCCGCGAGCAGTACTTC
V gene: TRBV4-2; J gene: TRBJ2-7; clone size: few; D gene: TRBD2; CDR3 protein: CASSQEPSGGVDEQYF; CDR3 DNA: TGTGCCAGCAGCCAAGAACCTAGCGGGGGGGTGGACGAGCAGTACTTC
V gene: TRBV19; J gene: TRBJ2-7; clone size: .; D gene: .; CDR3 protein: CASSIESGLAKEQYF; CDR3 DNA: TGTGCCAGTAGTATCGAGTCGGGACTGGCTAAAGAGCAGTACTTC
V gene: TRBV7-9; J gene: TRBJ2-7; clone size: few; D gene: .; CDR3 protein: CASSSSLSSYEQYF; CDR3 DNA: TGTGCCAGCTCCTCGTCACTGAGCTCCTACGAGCAGTACTTC
V gene: TRBV6-1; J gene: TRBJ2-5; clone size: .; D gene: .; CDR3 protein: CASSEGVSRETQYF; CDR3 DNA: TGTGCCAGCAGTGAAGGAGTATCGCGAGAGACCCAGTACTTC
V gene: TRBV19; J gene: TRBJ2-2; clone size: .; D gene: TRBD1; CDR3 protein: CASSFGQGNTGELFF; CDR3 DNA: TGTGCCAGTAGTTTTGGACAGGGGAACACCGGGGAGCTGTTTTTT
V gene: TRBV4-2; J gene: TRBJ1-6; clone size: .; D gene: TRBD1; CDR3 protein: CASSPGQGVNSPLHF; CDR3 DNA: TGTGCCAGCAGCCCCGGACAGGGTGTTAATTCACCCCTCCACTTT
V gene: TRBV7-6; J gene: TRBJ2-5; clone size: .; D gene: .; CDR3 protein: CASSLKELGPPETQYF; CDR3 DNA: TGTGCCAGCAGCTTAAAGGAGTTGGGGCCTCCAGAGACCCAGTACTTC
V gene: TRBV27; J gene: TRBJ2-7; clone size: .; D gene: TRBD2; CDR3 protein: CASSSTSGRTEQYF; CDR3 DNA: TGTGCCAGCAGTTCTACTAGCGGGAGAACCGAGCAGTACTTC
V gene: TRBV6-1; J gene: TRBJ2-5; clone size: .; D gene: TRBD1; CDR3 protein: CASSEKTGVGETQYF; CDR3 DNA: TGTGCCAGCAGTGAAAAGACAGGGGTCGGGGAGACCCAGTACTTC
V gene: TRBV27; J gene: TRBJ2-3; clone size: .; D gene: TRBD1; CDR3 protein: CASSSYRGNLGTDTQYF; CDR3 DNA: TGTGCCAGCAGTTCTTACAGGGGGAATTTGGGCACAGATACGCAGTATTTT
V gene: TRBV28; J gene: TRBJ2-3; clone size: .; D gene: .; CDR3 protein: CAIPGGTSTDTQYF; CDR3 DNA: TGTGCCATCCCCGGCGGAACTAGCACAGATACGCAGTATTTT
V gene: TRBV6-1; J gene: TRBJ2-7; clone size: .; D gene: TRBD1; CDR3 protein: CASSATGPSSYEQYF; CDR3 DNA: TGTGCCAGCAGTGCGACAGGGCCGAGCTCCTACGAGCAGTACTTC
V gene: TRBV27; J gene: TRBJ2-7; clone size: .; D gene: .; CDR3 protein: CASSPLDRRSYEQYF; CDR3 DNA: TGTGCCAGCAGTCCCTTAGACAGGCGGTCCTACGAGCAGTACTTC
V gene: TRBV18; J gene: TRBJ1-2; clone size: once; D gene: .; CDR3 protein: CASSPLYRTDSNYGYTF; CDR3 DNA: TGTGCCAGCTCACCTCTATATAGGACAGATTCTAACTATGGCTACACCTTC
V gene: TRBV10-3; J gene: TRBJ2-7; clone size: .; D gene: TRBD2; CDR3 protein: CAISESVSGEYEQYF; CDR3 DNA: TGTGCCATCAGTGAGTCGGTTAGCGGGGAGTACGAGCAGTACTTC
V gene: TRBV4-3; J gene: TRBJ1-5; clone size: .; D gene: .; CDR3 protein: CASSRLYGGNQPQHF; CDR3 DNA: TGCGCCAGCAGCCGCCTCTACGGAGGGAATCAGCCCCAGCATTTT
V gene: TRBV27; J gene: TRBJ2-7; clone size: .; D gene: TRBD2; CDR3 protein: CASSPLASGRISEQYF; CDR3 DNA: TGTGCCAGCAGTCCCCTGGCTAGCGGGAGGATTTCCGAGCAGTACTTC
V gene: TRBV2; J gene: TRBJ2-5; clone size: once; D gene: .; CDR3 protein: CASSEAGVGETQYF; CDR3 DNA: TGTGCCAGCAGTGAAGCAGGGGTAGGAGAGACCCAGTACTTC
V gene: TRBV6-1; J gene: TRBJ1-1; clone size: .; D gene: TRBD1; CDR3 protein: CASSEFWQGQTNTEAFF; CDR3 DNA: TGTGCCAGCAGTGAATTTTGGCAGGGACAGACGAACACTGAAGCTTTCTTT
V gene: TRBV4-1; J gene: TRBJ2-5; clone size: .; D gene: .; CDR3 protein: CASSQERQGSTQYF; CDR3 DNA: TGCGCCAGCAGCCAAGAAAGGCAGGGGTCGACCCAGTACTTC
V gene: TRBV9; J gene: TRBJ1-5; clone size: .; D gene: .; CDR3 protein: CASSVGLGVWPQHF; CDR3 DNA: TGTGCCAGCAGCGTAGGTTTAGGGGTTTGGCCCCAGCATTTT
V gene: TRBV18; J gene: TRBJ2-7; clone size: once; D gene: TRBD1; CDR3 protein: CASSPGQGRGEQYF; CDR3 DNA: TGTGCCAGCTCACCCGGACAGGGACGGGGCGAGCAGTACTTC
V gene: TRBV5-4; J gene: TRBJ2-1; clone size: .; D gene: .; CDR3 protein: CASSIQSNEQFF; CDR3 DNA: TGTGCCAGCAGCATCCAGTCAAATGAGCAGTTCTTC
V gene: TRBV5-4; J gene: TRBJ2-3; clone size: .; D gene: .; CDR3 protein: CASSLGLGDDTQYF; CDR3 DNA: TGTGCCAGCAGCTTGGGACTAGGTGATGATACGCAGTATTTT